This TCR beta chain was sequenced in a study of OX40 agonist ivuxolimab in advanced cancers. Findings of the study overall: At doses 0.1 to 3.0 mg/kg, CD4+ and CD8+ clones expanded. Antigen targets of the expanded peripheral T cells went undetermined.

This CDR3 has 13 amino acids. V was shortened by 1 base and J by 6 bases, with 10 bases between the two germline ends. Looked up from germline, CDR1 is SGDLS and CDR2 is YYNGEE. As regards this clone: Its antigen is undetermined.

TCRdb keeps only in-frame clones here, not all; method: immunoSEQ multiplex PCR. This sample carries tens of thousands of clones, 70% to 90% of them seen once, and the ten largest clones take approximately 0.99%. Autoimmune disease history or systemic immunosuppression was exclusionary. Blood sampling took place at baseline, cycle 4 day 1, and cycle 7 day 1. The chain is built from TRBV9 and TRBJ1-2; D not resolved. The sample was CD4+ or CD8+ T cells sorted from blood, taken in a trial of the OX40 agonist ivuxolimab. The clonotype comes from an adult with an advanced solid tumor such as melanoma, head and neck, liver or kidney cancer. The CDR3 here is CASSVREGNGYTF. The CDR3 DNA reads TGTGCCAGCAGCGTAAGGGAAGGGAATGGCTACACCTTC. Looking up the rest from reference TRBV9 and TRBJ1-2 gives the full variable domain: DSGVTQTPKHLITATGQRVTLRCSPRSGDLSVYWYQQSLDQGLQFLIQYYNGEERAKGNILERFSAQQFPDLHSELNLSSLELGDSALYFCASSVREGNGYTFGSGTRLTVV.